This note documents a single T cell receptor (beta chain) sequence. This sample is drawn from a study of CD8 T cells in Susac syndrome. Sequencing of TCR beta drew on CD8+ and CD4+ T cells from blood. V trimming: 4 bases; J trimming: 4 bases; junction bases outside the gene matches: 11. The length of the CDR3 is 16 residues. Germline CDR1 reads SGHRS; CDR2 reads YFSETQ. The authors reverse transcribed about 0.5 to 1 ug RNA with random hexamers. Amplification of TCR beta CDR3 spanned 54 Vbeta and 13 Jbeta via immunoSEQ multiplex PCR. Each CDR3 protein gets one entry after TCRdb re-called the immunoSEQ multiplex PCR reads with MiXCR. This sample has a few hundred thousand distinct CDR3 sequences, with roughly 85% found just once.

The chain couples TRBV5-1 to TRBJ2-3; TRBD2 aligns across 8 bases. The source material was CD8+ T cells from PBMCs. The sequence came from a human donor with multiple sclerosis. The CDR3 sequence is CASSATSGSGADTQYF. The CDR3 nucleotides read TGCGCCAGCAGCGCAACAAGCGGGAGTGGCGCAGATACGCAGTATTTT.